One sample yielded the 19 T cell receptor beta chains listed below, sequenced in a study of regulatory T cells in long-lasting Graves disease. Time point defined: persistent/refractory GD, antithyroid drugs over 5 years with positive TRAb. Generation of the TCR library employed RNA extracted from PBMCs. Researchers made TCR beta libraries by using iRepertoire HTBI primers and running Arm-PCR on CDR3 regions. TCRdb re-derived calls from the multiplex PCR reads in MiXCR, one entry per CDR3 protein. The sample lists fewer than 450,000 distinct CDR3 sequences, about 20% seen once, with about 27% in the top ten. Sequences were derived from peripheral blood mononuclear cells (PBMCs), sampled when the disease was refractory, from a patient treated with antithyroid drugs. The receptors shown here come from a female donor with Graves disease.

This clonotype was recorded at least ten times. This chain uses TRBV28 with TRBJ1-5, with 7 bases identical to TRBD1. V shed 3 bases, J shed 4 bases, and the junction held 6 bases outside the gene matches. The length of the CDR3 is 15 residues. Germline V gives CDR1 MDHEN, CDR2 SYDVKM. The CDR3 nucleotides read TGTGCCAGCAGTTTCAGGGGGTACCAGAATCAGCCCCAGCATTTT. It is translated as CASSFRGYQNQPQHF.

The rearrangement links TRBV5-1 to TRBJ2-7; 7 bases map to TRBD1. Germline V gene data show CDR1 as SGHRS and CDR2 as YFSETQ. This CDR3 is 11 amino acids long. Unmatched junction bases numbered 4, after V lost 4 bases and J lost 9 bases. The CDR3 DNA is TGCGCCAGCAGCACAGGGGCCGGGCAGTACTTC. Translated, it gives CASSTGAGQYF.

The chain combines TRBV5-1 with TRBJ2-2; TRBD2 matches 9 bases. Germline CDR1 SGHRS, CDR2 YFSETQ. This CDR3 contains 15 residues. V lost 4 bases and J lost 6; bases outside the gene matches: 7. The CDR3 DNA sequence: TGCGCCAGCAGCGAGGTAGCGGGAGAGCCCGGGGAGCTGTTTTTT. It yields the protein CASSEVAGEPGELFF.

This clonotype showed up just a few times. The chain joins TRBV24-1 to TRBJ2-2, with D possibly matching TRBD2 (5 bases). This CDR3 has 15 residues. The V end was cut by 4 bases, the J end by 7 bases, with 15 bases between. Germline values: CDR1 KGHDR, CDR2 SFDVKD. The CDR3, as DNA: TGTGCCACCAGTGAGCCTACTAGTTTTGGCGGGGAGCTGTTTTTT. Its protein product is CATSEPTSFGGELFF.

The chain recombines TRBV7-2 with TRBJ2-2; D not resolved. The CDR3 is 14 amino acids. V dropped 4 bases and J dropped 8 bases, with 14 bases sitting between them. From germline, CDR1 is SGHTA and CDR2 FQGNSA. CDR3 sequence (DNA): TGTGCCAGCAGCTCCCGGGCCTCGACGGGGGAGCTGTTTTTT. The encoded protein is CASSSRASTGELFF. Together with reference TRBV7-2 and TRBJ2-2, the CDR3 gives the full variable domain: GAGVSQSPSNKVTEKGKDVELRCDPISGHTALYWYRQSLGQGLEFLIYFQGNSAPDKSGLPSDRFSAERTGGSVSTLTIQRTQQEDSAVYLCASSSRASTGELFFGEGSRLTVL.

This chain uses TRBV6-1 with TRBJ2-1; tentatively, D is TRBD2 (6 bases). V was pared by 2 bases and J by 0 bases, with 11 bases between. Looked up from germline, CDR1 is MNHNS and CDR2 is SASEGT. The CDR3 runs 16 residues. The CDR3 is CASSERGRGSYNEQFF. Written as DNA, the CDR3 is TGTGCCAGCAGTGAACGGGGGAGAGGCTCCTACAATGAGCAGTTCTTC.

Ten or more counts support this clonotype. The J gene is TRBJ2-5, the V gene TRBV2, with D possibly matching TRBD2 (5 bases). The CDR3 contains 13 residues. V lost 4 bases to trimming and J lost 5 bases, with 11 bases between them. Germline V gene sequence: CDR1 SNHLY, CDR2 FYNNEI. Here the CDR3 reads CASSASRGETQYF. The CDR3 nucleotides are TGTGCCAGCAGTGCAAGTCGGGGTGAGACCCAGTACTTC.

This clonotype was recorded at least ten times. V gene TRBV28 combines with J gene TRBJ2-2, with a tentative D call TRBD1 (6 bases). Germline V gene lookup returns CDR1 MDHEN and CDR2 SYDVKM. V shed 6 bases and J shed 4 bases, with 9 bases lying between them. CDR3 size: 13 residues. CDR3: CASRTGITGELFF. CDR3 coding DNA: TGTGCCAGCAGGACAGGTATCACCGGGGAGCTGTTTTTT.

The rearrangement uses TRBV6-2 or TRBV6-3 and TRBJ2-3; 12 bases match TRBD2. Germline V gives CDR1 MNHEY, CDR2 SVGEGT. Losses at the gene ends were 6 bases for V and 4 bases for J; bases not matched to a gene: 8. CDR3 length equals 16 residues. The CDR3, as DNA: TGTGCCAGCAGAGCCCCTAGCGGGAGGGGCCCAGATACGCAGTATTTT. As protein: CASRAPSGRGPDTQYF.

This clonotype was recorded a few times. CDR3 sequence reads: CASSEAYGGAYEQYF. The CDR3 nucleotides read TGTGCCAGCAGTGAAGCGTACGGGGGAGCCTACGAGCAGTACTTC. The V and J genes are TRBV6-2 or TRBV6-3 and TRBJ2-7, with a tentative D call TRBD2 (6 bases). CDR3 length: 15 amino acids. Germline V gene sequence: CDR1 MNHEY, CDR2 SVGEGT. Trimming removed 5 bases from V and 2 bases from J, with 16 bases in between.

In this sample, this clonotype turned up a few times. The genes are TRBV28 and TRBJ1-3; maybe TRBD1 (6 bases). Germline CDR1 MDHEN, CDR2 SYDVKM. The CDR3 is 15 amino acids. Trimming stripped 2 bases from V and 3 bases from J, with 11 bases between. CDR3 amino acids: CASSLPGTIGNTIYF. The CDR3 DNA sequence: TGTGCCAGCAGTTTACCCGGGACAATTGGAAACACCATATATTTT.

The chain joins TRBV29-1 to TRBJ2-1, with 10 bases fitting TRBD2. The germline gives CDR1 SQVTM, CDR2 ANQGSEA. This CDR3 has 15 residues. Trimming removed 7 bases from V and 4 bases from J; junction bases left unmatched: 10. This chain's CDR3 is CSAGGGTSEYNEQFF. In DNA form, the CDR3 reads TGCAGCGCAGGAGGAGGGACTAGCGAGTACAATGAGCAGTTCTTC.

This clonotype came up many times. The V call is TRBV7-8, the J call TRBJ2-5; no definite D call. The CDR3 consists of 14 residues. Per the germline V gene, CDR1 is SGHVS and CDR2 is FQNEAQ. The germline V and J ends were trimmed by 0 bases and 2 bases, with 7 bases remaining between them. As DNA, the CDR3 is TGTGCCAGCAGCTTAGCGGCCGTACAAGAGACCCAGTACTTC. Residues: CASSLAAVQETQYF.

The genes are TRBV19 and TRBJ1-1; TRBD1 might be the D (5 bases). Germline V gene data show CDR1 as LNHDA and CDR2 as SQIVND (reference sequence). This CDR3 has 15 residues. V lost 2 bases, J lost 11 bases, and 21 bases lay in between. This CDR3 reads CASSISEGPTSQAFF. CDR3 DNA sequence: TGTGCCAGTAGTATATCGGAGGGGCCGACCAGTCAGGCTTTCTTT.

Regarding this clonotype: One end of the junction is discordant with germline, which a read error may explain. The chain employs TRBV27 and TRBJ1-4; 8 positions match TRBD1. CDR3 length equals 15 residues. Germline CDR1 reads MNHEY; CDR2 reads SMNVEV (reference sequence). The CDR3 DNA reads TGTGCCAGCAGTATCGACAGGGGCCCTAATGAAAAACCGTTTTTT. Amino acids: CASSIDRGPNEKPFF.

The gene calls are TRBV29-1 and TRBJ1-4, with D possibly being TRBD1 (5 bases). The CDR3 runs 13 residues. CDR1 is SQVTM, CDR2 ANQGSEA, per germline. V was cut by 7 bases and J by 5 bases, with 14 bases left in between. CDR3: CSAREAGNEKLFF. CDR3 nucleotide sequence: TGCAGCGCCCGCGAAGCAGGGAATGAAAAACTGTTTTTT.

This clonotype was seen ten or more times. The chain links TRBV12-3 or TRBV12-4 to TRBJ1-1; possible D gene TRBD1, 6 bases. V gave up 6 bases and J gave up 0 bases, with 14 bases separating them. This CDR3 region has 15 residues. The CDR3 protein is CASRRQALMNTEAFF. DNA of the CDR3: TGTGCCAGCAGACGACAGGCCCTTATGAACACTGAAGCTTTCTTT.

The gene calls are TRBV28 and TRBJ2-6; TRBD1 agrees at 8 bases. The CDR3 runs 17 residues. V gave up 5 bases and J gave up 2 bases; unmatched junction bases: 8. Germline CDR1 is MDHEN and CDR2 is SYDVKM. In DNA, the CDR3 is TGTGCCAGCAGTCATACAGGGGGAAGGGCTGGGGCCAACGTCCTGACTTTC. Its translation: CASSHTGGRAGANVLTF. Full variable domain (remainder filled in from reference TRBV28 and TRBJ2-6): DVKVTQSSRYLVKRTGEKVFLECVQDMDHENMFWYRQDPGLGLRLIYFSYDVKMKEKGDIPEGYSVSREKKERFSLILESASTNQTSMYLCASSHTGGRAGANVLTFGAGSRLTVL.

In its sample, this clonotype was seen many times. The rearrangement uses TRBV2 and TRBJ2-3; D might be TRBD1 (6 bases). V was trimmed by 2 bases and J by 2 bases, leaving 11 bases between them. CDR1 SNHLY and CDR2 FYNNEI come from the germline V gene. The CDR3 runs to 15 residues. Here the CDR3 DNA reads TGTGCCAGCAGTGAACTCGACAGGTACACAGATACGCAGTATTTT. Protein: CASSELDRYTDTQYF.